This is a list of T cell receptor beta chains from one sample in a study of cytomegalovirus exposure and HLA in healthy donors. Some clones are missing from TCRdb's copy, which holds only in-frame ones; the method was immunoSEQ multiplex PCR. The sample contains 130,000 to 150,000 clones, about four fifths of which appear only once. The sample comprised PBMCs. These receptors all stem from a man aged 40-49 years in good health and CMV-seronegative. CDR3s include the opening cysteine and the closing phenylalanine or tryptophan. Fields, in order: D gene, CDR3 length, V gene, J gene, clone size, CDR3 protein, CDR3 DNA. The D gene is left open where the match is weak. The size of a clone is reported for some rows only, either as once, few or many, or as a class for expanded clones.

d_call: TRBD1; cdr3_length: 13; v_call: TRBV15; j_call: TRBJ1-3; clone_size: -; cdr3_aa: CATRRGQENTIYF; cdr3_nt: TGTGCCACCAGGAGGGGGCAGGAAAACACCATATATTTT
d_call: -; cdr3_length: 17; v_call: TRBV27; j_call: TRBJ2-3; clone_size: -; cdr3_aa: CASSPTPSGGATDTQYF; cdr3_nt: TGTGCCAGCAGTCCCACTCCGTCGGGGGGCGCGACAGATACGCAGTATTTT
d_call: -; cdr3_length: 13; v_call: TRBV6-5; j_call: TRBJ1-1; clone_size: -; cdr3_aa: CASSYLVRGEAFF; cdr3_nt: TGTGCCAGCAGTTATTTGGTAAGGGGGGAAGCTTTCTTT
d_call: TRBD1; cdr3_length: 15; v_call: TRBV9; j_call: TRBJ1-1; clone_size: -; cdr3_aa: CASSEGQTMNTEAFF; cdr3_nt: TGTGCCAGCAGCGAGGGACAGACTATGAACACTGAAGCTTTCTTT
d_call: -; cdr3_length: 20; v_call: TRBV5-4; j_call: TRBJ1-5; clone_size: -; cdr3_aa: CASSSSEDLTGTDSNQPQHF; cdr3_nt: TGTGCCAGCAGTTCGAGTGAGGACCTAACAGGGACGGATAGCAATCAGCCCCAGCATTTT
d_call: -; cdr3_length: 13; v_call: TRBV2; j_call: TRBJ2-7; clone_size: -; cdr3_aa: CASSGGASYEQYF; cdr3_nt: TGTGCCAGCAGTGGGGGAGCCTCCTACGAGCAGTACTTC
d_call: -; cdr3_length: 15; v_call: TRBV4-1; j_call: TRBJ1-5; clone_size: few; cdr3_aa: CASSQGAISNQPQHF; cdr3_nt: TGCGCCAGCAGCCAAGGGGCCATTAGCAATCAGCCCCAGCATTTT
d_call: -; cdr3_length: 14; v_call: TRBV9; j_call: TRBJ1-5; clone_size: -; cdr3_aa: CAAGQDNSNQPQHF; cdr3_nt: TGTGCCGCTGGCCAGGATAATAGCAATCAGCCCCAGCATTTT
d_call: TRBD2; cdr3_length: 16; v_call: TRBV7-3; j_call: TRBJ2-3; clone_size: -; cdr3_aa: CASNPEAGGPTDTQYF; cdr3_nt: TGTGCCAGCAATCCGGAAGCGGGGGGGCCTACAGATACGCAGTATTTT
d_call: TRBD1; cdr3_length: 15; v_call: TRBV7-9; j_call: TRBJ2-7; clone_size: -; cdr3_aa: CASSSPQGVSYEQYF; cdr3_nt: TGTGCCAGCAGCTCCCCGCAGGGGGTGTCCTACGAGCAGTACTTC
d_call: -; cdr3_length: 13; v_call: TRBV6-1; j_call: TRBJ1-3; clone_size: -; cdr3_aa: CASSPEAGNTIYF; cdr3_nt: TGTGCCAGCAGTCCGGAGGCTGGAAACACCATATATTTT
d_call: -; cdr3_length: 15; v_call: TRBV5-1; j_call: TRBJ2-5; clone_size: few; cdr3_aa: CASSLVGGVQETQYF; cdr3_nt: TGCGCCAGCAGCTTGGTTGGGGGCGTGCAAGAGACCCAGTACTTC
d_call: -; cdr3_length: 12; v_call: TRBV27; j_call: TRBJ1-1; clone_size: -; cdr3_aa: CASKRSNTEAFF; cdr3_nt: TGTGCCAGCAAACGGTCGAACACTGAAGCTTTCTTT
d_call: -; cdr3_length: 13; v_call: TRBV14; j_call: TRBJ1-1; clone_size: -; cdr3_aa: CASRRGQYTEAFF; cdr3_nt: TGTGCCAGCCGCCGGGGGCAGTACACTGAAGCTTTCTTT
d_call: -; cdr3_length: 14; v_call: TRBV6-6; j_call: TRBJ1-2; clone_size: -; cdr3_aa: CASSSAGAGYGYTF; cdr3_nt: TGTGCCAGCAGTTCGGCGGGGGCCGGCTATGGCTACACCTTC
d_call: -; cdr3_length: 17; v_call: TRBV6-1; j_call: TRBJ1-5; clone_size: -; cdr3_aa: CASSAGDKPYSNQPQHF; cdr3_nt: TGTGCCAGCAGTGCAGGGGATAAACCATATAGCAATCAGCCCCAGCATTTT
d_call: TRBD1; cdr3_length: 14; v_call: TRBV30; j_call: TRBJ1-3; clone_size: -; cdr3_aa: CAWGPGQGANTIYF; cdr3_nt: TGTGCCTGGGGGCCGGGACAGGGGGCGAACACCATATATTTT
d_call: TRBD1; cdr3_length: 13; v_call: TRBV27; j_call: TRBJ2-7; clone_size: -; cdr3_aa: CASRTGDRYEQYF; cdr3_nt: TGTGCCAGCAGAACAGGGGACCGCTACGAGCAGTACTTC
d_call: -; cdr3_length: 14; v_call: TRBV11-2; j_call: TRBJ1-2; clone_size: -; cdr3_aa: CASSLVGAWYGYTF; cdr3_nt: TGTGCCAGCAGCTTAGTAGGGGCTTGGTATGGCTACACCTTC
d_call: TRBD1; cdr3_length: 16; v_call: TRBV5-1; j_call: TRBJ1-1; clone_size: -; cdr3_aa: CASSPEGGTGGTEAFF; cdr3_nt: TGCGCCAGCAGCCCCGAGGGCGGGACAGGGGGGACTGAAGCTTTCTTT
d_call: -; cdr3_length: 11; v_call: TRBV20-1; j_call: TRBJ1-5; clone_size: -; cdr3_aa: CSASDLGPQHF; cdr3_nt: TGCAGTGCTAGCGACTTAGGGCCCCAGCATTTT
d_call: -; cdr3_length: 18; v_call: TRBV5-1; j_call: TRBJ2-7; clone_size: -; cdr3_aa: CASSLEPSGKKGSYEQYF; cdr3_nt: TGCGCCAGCAGCTTGGAGCCCAGCGGCAAGAAGGGCTCCTACGAGCAGTACTTC
d_call: TRBD2; cdr3_length: 18; v_call: TRBV5-1; j_call: TRBJ2-1; clone_size: -; cdr3_aa: CASSLRRASGGPALEQFF; cdr3_nt: TGCGCCAGCAGCTTGAGGAGGGCTAGCGGGGGGCCCGCTTTGGAGCAGTTCTTC
d_call: TRBD2; cdr3_length: 14; v_call: TRBV29-1; j_call: TRBJ2-7; clone_size: -; cdr3_aa: CSVWTSGEIEEQYF; cdr3_nt: TGCAGCGTTTGGACTAGCGGGGAAATAGAGGAGCAGTACTTC
d_call: -; cdr3_length: 11; v_call: TRBV10-3; j_call: TRBJ2-7; clone_size: -; cdr3_aa: CAISEYLEQYF; cdr3_nt: TGTGCCATCAGTGAGTATCTCGAGCAGTACTTC
d_call: -; cdr3_length: 17; v_call: TRBV10-3; j_call: TRBJ1-5; clone_size: -; cdr3_aa: CAISDYARGYSNQPQHF; cdr3_nt: TGTGCCATCAGTGATTATGCCAGAGGTTATAGCAATCAGCCCCAGCATTTT
d_call: TRBD1; cdr3_length: 15; v_call: TRBV19; j_call: TRBJ1-6; clone_size: -; cdr3_aa: CASSTRDSYNSPLHF; cdr3_nt: TGTGCCAGTAGTACCCGGGACAGCTATAATTCACCCCTCCACTTT
d_call: TRBD1; cdr3_length: 14; v_call: TRBV27; j_call: TRBJ2-7; clone_size: -; cdr3_aa: CASSLGQGGYEQYF; cdr3_nt: TGTGCCAGCAGTTTGGGACAGGGAGGCTACGAGCAGTACTTC
d_call: -; cdr3_length: 12; v_call: TRBV7-2; j_call: TRBJ1-2; clone_size: once; cdr3_aa: CASSLILGGYTF; cdr3_nt: TGTGCCAGCAGCTTAATTCTGGGCGGCTACACCTTC
d_call: -; cdr3_length: 15; v_call: TRBV7-3; j_call: TRBJ2-2; clone_size: -; cdr3_aa: CASSLSGSQTGELFF; cdr3_nt: TGTGCCAGCAGCTTAAGTGGGAGTCAAACCGGGGAGCTGTTTTTT
d_call: -; cdr3_length: 14; v_call: TRBV7-9; j_call: TRBJ2-5; clone_size: -; cdr3_aa: CASSLATAQETQYF; cdr3_nt: TGTGCCAGCAGCTTAGCCACAGCTCAAGAGACCCAGTACTTC
d_call: -; cdr3_length: 15; v_call: TRBV28; j_call: TRBJ2-3; clone_size: -; cdr3_aa: CASRGGGRNTDTQYF; cdr3_nt: TGTGCCAGCAGGGGCGGGGGCCGGAACACAGATACGCAGTATTTT
d_call: -; cdr3_length: 15; v_call: TRBV12-5; j_call: TRBJ1-4; clone_size: -; cdr3_aa: CASGPLGATNEKLFF; cdr3_nt: TGTGCTAGTGGTCCCCTAGGCGCAACTAATGAAAAACTGTTTTTT
d_call: TRBD2; cdr3_length: 14; v_call: TRBV6-4; j_call: TRBJ2-7; clone_size: -; cdr3_aa: CATQGGVGGYEQYF; cdr3_nt: TGTGCCACCCAGGGCGGGGTGGGGGGGTACGAGCAGTACTTC
d_call: -; cdr3_length: 15; v_call: TRBV7-9; j_call: TRBJ2-6; clone_size: few; cdr3_aa: CASRLRDSGANVLTF; cdr3_nt: TGTGCCAGCAGACTCAGGGACTCTGGGGCCAACGTCCTGACTTTC
d_call: TRBD2; cdr3_length: 17; v_call: TRBV7-2; j_call: TRBJ2-4; clone_size: -; cdr3_aa: CASSPLTSGGPGNIQYF; cdr3_nt: TGTGCCAGCAGCCCGCTGACTAGCGGGGGGCCCGGAAACATTCAGTACTTC
d_call: TRBD2; cdr3_length: 16; v_call: TRBV19; j_call: TRBJ2-2; clone_size: -; cdr3_aa: CASRRTSGGVAGELFF; cdr3_nt: TGTGCCAGTAGGAGAACTAGCGGGGGGGTCGCCGGGGAGCTGTTTTTT
d_call: TRBD1; cdr3_length: 15; v_call: TRBV19; j_call: TRBJ1-5; clone_size: few; cdr3_aa: CASSLRDRSNQPQHF; cdr3_nt: TGTGCCAGTAGTCTCCGGGACAGGAGCAATCAGCCCCAGCATTTT
d_call: TRBD1; cdr3_length: 15; v_call: TRBV7-9; j_call: TRBJ1-1; clone_size: few; cdr3_aa: CASSPGGGRNTEAFF; cdr3_nt: TGTGCCAGCAGCCCCGGAGGGGGCAGGAACACTGAAGCTTTCTTT
d_call: -; cdr3_length: 13; v_call: TRBV29-1; j_call: TRBJ1-3; clone_size: -; cdr3_aa: CSGSRGAGNTIYF; cdr3_nt: TGCAGCGGCTCACGGGGAGCTGGAAACACCATATATTTT
d_call: -; cdr3_length: 13; v_call: TRBV4-1; j_call: TRBJ1-2; clone_size: few; cdr3_aa: CASSQAGNYGYTF; cdr3_nt: TGCGCCAGCAGCCAAGCGGGGAACTATGGCTACACCTTC
d_call: -; cdr3_length: 12; v_call: TRBV6-1; j_call: TRBJ2-7; clone_size: -; cdr3_aa: CASSAQYYEQYF; cdr3_nt: TGTGCCAGCAGTGCGCAGTACTACGAGCAGTACTTC
d_call: -; cdr3_length: 16; v_call: TRBV5-1; j_call: TRBJ1-1; clone_size: -; cdr3_aa: CASSLIPGPVSTEAFF; cdr3_nt: TGCGCCAGCAGCTTAATTCCAGGGCCGGTAAGCACTGAAGCTTTCTTT
d_call: -; cdr3_length: 14; v_call: TRBV28; j_call: TRBJ1-1; clone_size: -; cdr3_aa: CASSFDGQNTVAFF; cdr3_nt: TGTGCCAGCAGTTTTGACGGACAGAACACTGTAGCTTTCTTT
d_call: TRBD1; cdr3_length: 15; v_call: TRBV7-2; j_call: TRBJ2-7; clone_size: -; cdr3_aa: CASSLVGQKYYEQYF; cdr3_nt: TGTGCCAGCAGCTTAGTGGGACAGAAATACTACGAGCAGTACTTC
d_call: -; cdr3_length: 11; v_call: TRBV20-1; j_call: TRBJ1-5; clone_size: -; cdr3_aa: CSVAGNQPQHF; cdr3_nt: TGCAGTGTGGCAGGGAATCAGCCCCAGCATTTT
d_call: TRBD1; cdr3_length: 14; v_call: TRBV5-1; j_call: TRBJ2-1; clone_size: -; cdr3_aa: CASSSRTGYNEQFF; cdr3_nt: TGCGCCAGCAGCTCGCGGACAGGCTACAATGAGCAGTTCTTC
d_call: -; cdr3_length: 12; v_call: TRBV10-3; j_call: TRBJ1-1; clone_size: few; cdr3_aa: CAIRDPGSEAFF; cdr3_nt: TGTGCCATCAGAGATCCGGGATCTGAAGCTTTCTTT
d_call: -; cdr3_length: 15; v_call: TRBV19; j_call: TRBJ2-6; clone_size: -; cdr3_aa: CASSIIANGANVLTF; cdr3_nt: TGTGCCAGTAGTATTATCGCTAATGGGGCCAACGTCCTGACTTTC
d_call: TRBD1; cdr3_length: 14; v_call: TRBV7-9; j_call: TRBJ1-6; clone_size: -; cdr3_aa: CASGPDRGHSPLHF; cdr3_nt: TGTGCCAGCGGCCCGGACAGGGGACATTCACCCCTCCACTTT
d_call: TRBD1; cdr3_length: 15; v_call: TRBV19; j_call: TRBJ2-7; clone_size: -; cdr3_aa: CASSPYGQGTLEQYF; cdr3_nt: TGTGCCAGTAGTCCCTACGGACAGGGTACGTTGGAGCAGTACTTC
d_call: -; cdr3_length: 17; v_call: TRBV5-1; j_call: TRBJ1-6; clone_size: -; cdr3_aa: CASSLAGADSYNSPLHF; cdr3_nt: TGCGCCAGCAGCTTGGCAGGGGCCGATTCCTATAATTCACCCCTCCACTTT
d_call: TRBD1; cdr3_length: 15; v_call: TRBV7-9; j_call: TRBJ2-5; clone_size: -; cdr3_aa: CASSLPGTAQETQYF; cdr3_nt: TGTGCCAGCAGCTTGCCCGGGACAGCCCAAGAGACCCAGTACTTC